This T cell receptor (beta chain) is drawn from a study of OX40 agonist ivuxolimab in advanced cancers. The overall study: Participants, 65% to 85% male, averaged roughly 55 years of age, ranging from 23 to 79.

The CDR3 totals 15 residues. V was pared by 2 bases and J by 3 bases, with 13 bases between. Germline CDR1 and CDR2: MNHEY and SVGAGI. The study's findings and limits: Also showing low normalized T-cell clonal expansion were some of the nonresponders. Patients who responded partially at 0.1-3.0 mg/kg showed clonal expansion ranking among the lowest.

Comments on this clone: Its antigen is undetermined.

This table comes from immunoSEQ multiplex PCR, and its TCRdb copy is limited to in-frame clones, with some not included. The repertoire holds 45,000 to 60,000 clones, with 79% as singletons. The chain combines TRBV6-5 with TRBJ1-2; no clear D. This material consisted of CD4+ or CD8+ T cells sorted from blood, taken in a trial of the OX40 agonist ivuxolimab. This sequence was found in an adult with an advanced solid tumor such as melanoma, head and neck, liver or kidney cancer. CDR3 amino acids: CASSYVQSAYYGYTF. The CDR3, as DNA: TGTGCCAGCAGTTACGTCCAGTCCGCTTACTATGGCTACACCTTC.